This TCR beta chain was identified in a study of naive and memory T cell subsets (dated by TCRdb to 2016 to 2017). In the study overall: An open-source, UMI-based TCR alpha and beta sequencing pipeline was applied to sorted naive and memory peripheral blood T cell subsets. Complete agreement was observed between the functional CMV T cell responses and the IgG serology results. RNA was DNase-treated and reverse transcribed with TCR constant-region primers, mostly using SuperScript III.

The paper as a whole reports these results and caveats: The repertoire findings for the naive and memory subsets could not be validated against a ground truth, as none was available. TCR abundance followed a power law whose exponent differed between naive and memory subsets but was consistent across the three individuals. Following error correction, more than 95% of naive TCR sequences occurred only once, which made naive abundance distributions much steeper than those of memory subsets. A clonotype was defined as a single alpha or beta chain sequence rather than as a paired alpha/beta receptor. RNA-based TCR counts may be influenced by expression changes linked to T cell activation and differentiation. A few larger clonotypes were present in naive repertoires, particularly the CD8 repertoires, and these clonotypes were possibly memory cells re-expressing CD45RA. In both CD4 and CD8 cells, the Gini index increased while Shannon and inverse Simpson diversity decreased from naive through CM, EM and EMRA.

From the second PCR step onward, the TCR alpha chain libraries and the TCR beta chain libraries were amplified separately. The CMV status of each donor was determined by measuring IFNgamma production from CD4+ T cells after fresh PBMCs had been stimulated overnight with CMV viral lysate. CD4 T cells were positively selected using Miltenyi beads, after which CD8 T cells were positively selected from the CD4-negative fraction. Cells stained for CD3, CD4, CD8, CD45RA, CD27 and a live/dead dye were sorted on a BD Aria II into four subsets by CD45RA and CD27. Blood was obtained from a few healthy volunteers, and the blood from each volunteer was fractionated into CD4 and CD8 T cells and subsequently into four differentiation subsets. Roughly 120 ml of peripheral blood was collected from each donor, and PBMC were isolated from the blood using Ficoll-Paque PLUS density-gradient centrifugation. Sorted cells were lysed in RLT buffer, and RNA was extracted with a Qiagen RNeasy kit and stored at -80°C.

This clonotype has more than one count but fewer than ten. The antigen it binds to is not known. No per-base quality is available; no much larger clone lies one base away. V loses 7 bases of germline sequence and J loses 4 bases, and the interval between the two ends is 22 bases. According to the germline V gene, CDR1 reads SQVTM and CDR2 reads ANQGSEA. The CDR3 has 16 amino acids, counting the end cysteine and phenylalanine. Only the CDR3 part of the read is kept: 48 bases, read in frame from the first base. Libraries were prepared through UMI-ligation and nested PCR. The beta constant-region primer consisted of an equimolar mixture of two oligonucleotides that together covered TRBC1 and TRBC2. Four rounds of PCR, combining the SP2 primer with nested alpha and beta constant-region primers, were used to amplify the ligated cDNA. A single-stranded oligonucleotide carrying the SP2 primer and a 12-nucleotide UMI was ligated to the 3' end of the cDNA by T4 RNA ligase 1. Incubation of the ligation reaction was carried out at 16 degrees C for about 18-24 hours. PCR2 was typically performed as a SYBR Green qPCR and was stopped at a predetermined threshold so that over-amplification was prevented. Apart from the first purification, every purification step used Agencourt AMPure XP magnetic beads. Library quantification was done by Qubit, followed by a TapeStation check on which the main peak was expected at around 650 bp. Pooled libraries were sequenced on an Illumina MiSeq using v2 2x251 paired-end kits, and typically roughly 0.9-2.2 million reads were obtained per sample. Each sample's library went into the pool at roughly 4 nM, and 5-7% PhiX was added to help with cluster recognition. Per the authors' processing: FASTQ reads processed by Demultiplexor were assigned V and J genes by Decombinator through tag matching that tolerated a single base-pair mismatch. UMIs were used by Collapsinator to correct both sequencing errors and frequency errors arising from PCR heterogeneity. TCRs were translated and CDR3s were extracted from the conserved cysteine to the FGXG phenylalanine by CDR3Translator, with non-productive sequences being flagged. Gini, Shannon entropy and inverse Simpson indices were calculated on repertoires that had been subsampled to equal numbers of UMI-defined TCRs. Within the linear range, a power law was fitted to clonotype abundance distributions using maximum likelihood. Similar UMI counts, unique TCR numbers and clonal distributions were obtained with the pipeline and with MIGEC on one naive CD8 sample. One analysis removed from the naive repertoire any naive TCRs that were also found in any memory subset from the same donor. A set of several thousand CMV-associated CDR3 sequences, compiled from VDJdb and a published dataset, was used to search the repertoires. The raw public data were reprocessed by TCRdb itself: fastp quality trimming at Q25, MiXCR clonotype calling, in-frame beta chains only. Records with the same CDR3 protein are collapsed into one entry carrying the most frequent genes and DNA. TCRdb's processing, not the authors', yielded these V and J calls. Here the sample has over 110,000 distinct CDR3 sequences; under 25% occur a single time. About 0.57% of the sample is held by the ten biggest clonotypes.

The receptor comes from a human donor in good health. Sequences were obtained from naive CD8+ T cells from blood. Taken with the paper, the label for cell subset or site translates to: naive T cells, CD45RA high CD27+. The chain couples TRBV29-1 to TRBJ1-4; TRBD1 might be the D gene, on 6 matching bases. In nucleotides, the sequence is TGCAGCGCCACTGGTTTCGAAGGGGGGAATAATGAAAAACTGTTTTTT. Its product reads: CSATGFEGGNNEKLFF.